These 2 T cell receptor beta chains share one sample of origin, sequenced in a study of blood T cell repertoires in COVID-19. Only in-frame clones appear in the TCRdb table, and some are missing; sequencing was by immunoSEQ multiplex PCR. The data hold approximately 350,000 clones, with about 89% observed a single time. The sequencing sample was made of peripheral blood. Receptors were obtained from a woman aged 45-65 years with COVID-19, enrolled during active disease.

This chain links TRBV3-1 (or the pseudogene TRBV3-2) with TRBJ1-6; 9 bases agree with TRBD1. The CDR3 extends over 15 amino acids. Germline CDR1 and CDR2: LGHDT and YNNKEL (reference sequence). Trimming took 1 base from V and 10 from J; bases not matched to a gene: 5. CDR3 amino acids: CASSQGDRVKSPLHF. The CDR3 region has the DNA TGTGCCAGCAGCCAAGGGGACAGGGTCAAATCACCCCTCCACTTT.

The rearrangement joins TRBV24-1 to TRBJ2-1, with 12 bases matching TRBD2. Germline V gene lookup returns CDR1 KGHDR and CDR2 SFDVKD. CDR3 size: 18 residues. V trimming: 6 bases; J trimming: 2 bases; junction bases outside the gene matches: 10. The CDR3 coding sequence is TGTGCCACCAGTTTCGCTAGCGGGAGGGCCACGACCTACAATGAGCAGTTCTTC. Amino acids: CATSFASGRATTYNEQFF.